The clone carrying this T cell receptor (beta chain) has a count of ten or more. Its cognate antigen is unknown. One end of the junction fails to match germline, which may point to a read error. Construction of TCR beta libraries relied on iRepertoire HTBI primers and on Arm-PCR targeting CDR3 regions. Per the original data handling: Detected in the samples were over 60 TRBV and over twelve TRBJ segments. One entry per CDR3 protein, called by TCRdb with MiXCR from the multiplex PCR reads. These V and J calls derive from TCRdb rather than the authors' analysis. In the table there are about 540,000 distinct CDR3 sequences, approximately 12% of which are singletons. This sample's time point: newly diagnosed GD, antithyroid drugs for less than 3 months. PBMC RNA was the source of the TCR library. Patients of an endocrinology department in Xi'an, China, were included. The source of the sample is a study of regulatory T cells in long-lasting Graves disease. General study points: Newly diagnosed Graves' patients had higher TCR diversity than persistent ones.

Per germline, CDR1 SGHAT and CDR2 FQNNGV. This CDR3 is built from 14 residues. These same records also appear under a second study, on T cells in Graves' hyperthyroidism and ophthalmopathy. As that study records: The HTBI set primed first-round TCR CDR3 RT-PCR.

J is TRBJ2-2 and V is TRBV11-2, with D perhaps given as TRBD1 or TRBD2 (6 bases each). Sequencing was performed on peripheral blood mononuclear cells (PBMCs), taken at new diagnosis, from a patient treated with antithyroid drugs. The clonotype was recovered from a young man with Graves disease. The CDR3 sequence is CASSPGLTGGELSF. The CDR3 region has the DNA TGTGCCAGCAGCCCAGGGTTGACAGGCGGGGAGCTGTCTTTT.